These 2 T cell receptor beta chains share one sample of origin, sequenced in a study of CD8+ T cells in alopecia areata. Treatment specified: oral pan-JAK inhibitor, 5-10 mg twice daily. Extracted from the samples, RNA was reverse transcribed into cDNA to serve as the sequencing template. The method was immunoSEQ multiplex PCR; TCRdb's version includes in-frame clones alone and lacks a portion of them. The data hold about 150,000 clones, with 50% to 65% observed a single time. Sequenced material: CD8+ T cells sorted from blood, taken at week 4, from a patient treated with tofacitinib. The origin of the receptors is a human donor with alopecia areata.

This clone occurred a few times. The V gene is TRBV6-5, the J gene TRBJ1-2; D uncertain. V lost 7 bases, J lost 8 bases, and 17 bases lay in between. Looked up from germline, CDR1 is MNHEY and CDR2 is SVGAGI. This CDR3 is 13 amino acids long. The CDR3 DNA is TGTGCCAGCATCAGCTCAATGGATTGGGGCTACACCTTC. Its translation: CASISSMDWGYTF.

This chain uses TRBV7-2 with TRBJ1-5; TRBD1 is a possible D gene (6 bases). The V gene lost 5 bases and the J gene lost 7 bases, with 12 bases spanning the gap. The CDR3 has 13 amino acids. The germline CDR1 and CDR2 sequences are SGHTA and FQGNSA. Here the CDR3 DNA reads TGTGCCAGCAGCCGGGACATGCTACAGCCCCAGCATTTT. Translating gives CASSRDMLQPQHF.